A single sample gave rise to the 15 T cell receptor beta chains below, sequenced in a study of cytomegalovirus exposure and HLA in healthy donors. The PCR ran on 60 Vbeta and 13 Jbeta primers. Assay used: immunoSEQ multiplex PCR; TCRdb lists only in-frame clones, some missing. Here the sample spans 130,000 or so clones, more than 60% being singletons. The sample consisted of PBMCs. These receptors were collected from a man in his forties in good health and CMV-seronegative.

The chain recombines TRBV11-3 with TRBJ1-1; 12 bases agree with TRBD1. With 5 bases clipped from V and 3 bases from J, the junction kept 10 bases outside the gene matches. This CDR3 is 17 amino acids long. Germline values: CDR1 SGHNT, CDR2 YENEEA. This CDR3 reads CASSKGQGAPGDTEAFF. The CDR3 coding sequence is TGTGCCAGCAGCAAGGGACAGGGGGCGCCTGGGGACACTGAAGCTTTCTTT.

V usage is TRBV19 and J usage is TRBJ2-2, with D possibly being TRBD2 (5 bases). Deletions cut 6 bases from V and 0 bases from J, with 14 bases between. Germline V lookup: CDR1 LNHDA, CDR2 SQIVND (reference sequence). This CDR3 region has 16 residues. In DNA form, the CDR3 reads TGTGCCAGTAGAACCACGGGAACCACGAACACCGGGGAGCTGTTTTTT. Translated, it gives CASRTTGTTNTGELFF.

Comment on this clone: The sample has other DNA sequences that encode this CDR3 too. V gene TRBV18 combines with J gene TRBJ1-1; 8 nucleotides align to TRBD1. This CDR3 has 15 amino acids. CDR1 is KGHSH and CDR2 is LQKENI in the germline V gene. V gave up 2 bases and J gave up 1 base; unmatched junction bases: 3. This CDR3 is CASSPRGQGNTEAFF. As DNA, the CDR3 is TGTGCCAGCTCACCAAGAGGACAGGGGAACACTGAAGCTTTCTTT. Full variable domain (outside the CDR3, taken from reference TRBV18 and TRBJ1-1): NAGVMQNPRHLVRRRGQEARLRCSPMKGHSHVYWYRQLPEEGLKFMVYLQKENIIDESGMPKERFSAEFPKEGPSILRIQQVVRGDSAAYFCASSPRGQGNTEAFFGQGTRLTVV.

This chain connects TRBV19 to TRBJ1-1; the match to TRBD1 covers 9 bases. Trimming cost V 5 bases and J 5 bases; bases outside gene matches: 6. The CDR3 extends over 14 amino acids. Germline assignment: CDR1 LNHDA and CDR2 SQIVND (reference sequence). This CDR3 reads CASSAWDRETEAFF. The CDR3 DNA is TGTGCCAGTAGTGCCTGGGACAGGGAGACTGAAGCTTTCTTT.

This clone was seen a single time. The chain joins TRBV4-1 to TRBJ2-7; possibly TRBD1 for D (6 bases). Trimming cost V 4 bases and J 3 bases, with 16 bases left between them. CDR1 and CDR2 (germline): MGHRA, YSYEKL. The CDR3 loop spans 15 amino acids. The CDR3 coding sequence is TGCGCCAGCAGCCCAGGGGTTGTCAGGGTCTACGAGCAGTACTTC. Amino acid sequence: CASSPGVVRVYEQYF.

The gene calls are TRBV27 and TRBJ1-5; TRBD1 aligns across 7 bases. From germline, CDR1 is MNHEY and CDR2 SMNVEV (reference sequence). The V and J ends lost 2 bases and 3 bases, in that order; junction bases with no gene match: 7. The CDR3 contains 16 residues. CDR3 amino acids: CASSLRQGPSNQPQHF. CDR3 in DNA: TGTGCCAGCAGTTTAAGACAGGGCCCGTCCAATCAGCCCCAGCATTTT.

The V gene is TRBV5-4, the J gene TRBJ1-1, with D unclear. V lost 1 base to trimming and J lost 7 bases, with 17 bases between them. Looked up from germline, CDR1 is SGHNT and CDR2 is YYREEE (reference sequence). The CDR3 is made up of 15 amino acids. The CDR3 DNA is TGTGCCAGCAGCTTGAGGTCCGGGATTTTTAATGAAGCTTTCTTT. This translates into CASSLRSGIFNEAFF. The variable domain in full, completed from reference TRBV5-4 and TRBJ1-1, reads ETGVTQSPTHLIKTRGQQVTLRCSSQSGHNTVSWYQQALGQGPQFIFQYYREEENGRGNFPPRFSGLQFPNYSSELNVNALELDDSALYLCASSLRSGIFNEAFFGQGTRLTVV.

The gene calls are TRBV5-1 and TRBJ2-5, with 7 bases matching TRBD2. Losses at the gene ends were 0 bases for V and 1 base for J; bases not matched to a gene: 0. The CDR3 consists of 14 residues. The germline V gene has CDR1 SGHRS and CDR2 YFSETQ. CDR3 nucleotide sequence: TGCGCCAGCAGCTTGGCTAGCGGCCAAGAGACCCAGTACTTC. This encodes CASSLASGQETQYF.

This clone was counted between two and nine times. This chain uses TRBV7-3 with TRBJ2-2; the match to TRBD2 covers 7 bases. In germline, CDR1 is SGHTA, CDR2 FQGTGA. The CDR3 sequence is 16 residues long. V shed 2 bases and J 3 bases; nucleotides not matched to a gene: 6. CDR3 DNA: TGTGCCAGCAGCTTATACAGCGGGGCGGACACCGGGGAGCTGTTTTTT. This codes for CASSLYSGADTGELFF.

The chain recombines TRBV5-4 with TRBJ2-5, with TRBD2 identical over 12 bases. The CDR3 covers 14 residues. V was pared by 9 bases and J by 2 bases, with 5 bases of the junction left unmatched. Germline V gene sequence: CDR1 SGHNT, CDR2 YYREEE (reference sequence). CDR3 sequence: CATSLAGGQETQYF. The CDR3 DNA is TGTGCCACTTCCCTAGCGGGGGGGCAAGAGACCCAGTACTTC.

This chain links TRBV5-1 with TRBJ2-3, with D perhaps matching TRBD1 (6 bases). The CDR3 spans 15 residues. Germline V CDR1 and CDR2: SGHRS, YFSETQ. The V end was cut by 4 bases, the J end by 3 bases, with 15 bases between. Here the CDR3 reads CASSPIRTATDTQYF. The CDR3 coding sequence is TGCGCCAGCAGCCCGATACGGACAGCTACAGATACGCAGTATTTT.

The chain combines TRBV7-9 with TRBJ2-1; tentative D call: TRBD1 (5 bases). The length of the CDR3 is 15 residues. Germline V gene data show CDR1 as SEHNR and CDR2 as FQNEAQ (reference sequence). Trimming removed 5 bases from V and 5 bases from J, with 16 bases in between. The CDR3 is CASSTRRGGDNEQFF. CDR3 nucleotide sequence: TGTGCCAGCAGCACTCGAAGGGGTGGGGACAATGAGCAGTTCTTC.

The genes are TRBV7-3 and TRBJ2-1; a weak D match, TRBD2 (5 bases). CDR1 and CDR2 from the germline V gene are SGHTA and FQGTGA. The CDR3 extends over 14 amino acids. V shed 0 bases and J shed 9 bases, with 12 bases lying between them. For the CDR3, the DNA is TGTGCCAGCAGCTTAACGACCGGACTCAGTGAGCAGTTCTTC. It specifies CASSLTTGLSEQFF.

The chain couples TRBV4-2 to TRBJ1-1; possibly TRBD1 for D (5 bases). Trimming took off 4 bases at V and 5 bases at J, with 11 bases between the two ends. CDR3 length: 13 residues. Germline V CDR1 and CDR2: LGHNA, YNFKEQ. CDR3 residues: CASSLQGRTEAFF. CDR3 in DNA: TGTGCCAGCAGCCTCCAGGGTCGGACTGAAGCTTTCTTT.

This chain connects TRBV7-2 to TRBJ1-2; 9 bases align to TRBD1. The CDR3 runs to 14 residues. CDR1 is SGHTA and CDR2 is FQGNSA in the germline V gene. The J segment lost 8 bases and the V segment lost 3 bases, leaving 7 bases of the junction unmatched. DNA of the CDR3: TGTGCCAGCAGCTTTGGGACAGGGCATCGAGGCTACACCTTC. Translated: CASSFGTGHRGYTF. The full variable domain, in which reference TRBV7-2 and TRBJ1-2 provide the parts outside the CDR3, is GAGVSQSPSNKVTEKGKDVELRCDPISGHTALYWYRQSLGQGLEFLIYFQGNSAPDKSGLPSDRFSAERTGGSVSTLTIQRTQQEDSAVYLCASSFGTGHRGYTFGSGTRLTVV.